This TCR beta chain was sequenced in a study of T cell responses to AZD1222 COVID-19 vaccine. Study-wide results and caveats: Baseline serostatus was positive in only a handful of AZD1222 recipients. Clonal diversity may have been underestimated in mostly white British donors.

Deletions cut 4 bases from V and 1 base from J, with 12 bases between. This CDR3 has 15 amino acids. Germline V gives CDR1 MGHDK, CDR2 SYGVNS. With regard to this clone: Its cognate antigen is unknown.

Sequencing was performed with immunoSEQ multiplex PCR; in TCRdb, only in-frame clones are kept and a portion is missing. The data contain roughly 160,000 clones, around 92% of them seen just once; the ten biggest clones take up roughly 1.4%. The sequence was collected from an adult who received the AZD1222 COVID-19 vaccine. The chain employs TRBV25-1 and TRBJ2-3; TRBD2 is a possible D gene (6 bases). This specimen was peripheral blood, taken 28 days after the second AZD1222 dose. This CDR3 is CASSGWAGRTDTQYF. In nucleotides, the CDR3 is TGTGCCAGCAGTGGCTGGGCGGGGCGCACAGATACGCAGTATTTT.